This T cell receptor (beta chain) was observed in a study of CD8 T cells in Susac syndrome. About the study: Sequenced Susac syndrome patients included about six with clinically active disease and roughly 8 in remission.

Through negative isolation, CD4+ and CD8+ T cells were obtained, while TEMRA cells were enriched using FACS. RNA amounts of roughly 0.45 to 1 ug underwent reverse transcription with random hexamers. Amplification of TCR beta CDR3 spanned 54 Vbeta and 13 Jbeta via immunoSEQ multiplex PCR. TCRdb reprocessed the immunoSEQ multiplex PCR reads via MiXCR and lists one record per CDR3 protein. The sample contains 110,000 to 150,000 distinct CDR3 sequences, 95% of which appear only once. The sample was CD4+ T cells from PBMCs. This receptor was identified in a human donor with Susac syndrome.

CDR3: CSAPDRVGSQPQHF. For the CDR3, the DNA is TGCAGTGCACCGGACAGGGTCGGGTCTCAGCCCCAGCATTTT. The chain employs TRBV20-1 and TRBJ1-5, with 8 bases matching TRBD1. With 6 bases clipped from V and 6 bases from J, the junction kept 10 bases outside the gene matches. Germline CDR1 is DFQATT and CDR2 is SNEGSKA (reference sequence). This CDR3 spans 14 amino acids.